This TCR beta chain emerged from a study of blood T cell repertoires in COVID-19. Study overall: Material from acute and convalescent COVID-19 was sourced from the United States, Italy and Spain.

Between the trimmed V and J ends, which lost 5 bases and 2 bases, there was a span of 14 bases. The length of the CDR3 is 15 residues. CDR1 and CDR2 from the germline V gene are SGHTA and FQGNSA. The protocol was immunoSEQ multiplex PCR, while the TCRdb copy is restricted to in-frame clones and leaves out a portion. The table includes 45,000 to 65,000 clones, about 86% detected once. The chain uses TRBV7-2 and TRBJ2-3; D possibly corresponds to TRBD1 (6 bases). This receptor was obtained from a man at least 80 years old with active COVID-19. Source material: peripheral blood. The CDR3, as DNA: TGTGCCAGCAGCGAGCCGGGACACTCCACAGATACGCAGTATTTT. Protein product: CASSEPGHSTDTQYF. The full variable domain, with the rest looked up from reference TRBV7-2 and TRBJ2-3, is GAGVSQSPSNKVTEKGKDVELRCDPISGHTALYWYRQSLGQGLEFLIYFQGNSAPDKSGLPSDRFSAERTGGSVSTLTIQRTQQEDSAVYLCASSEPGHSTDTQYFGPGTRLTVL.